Included here is one T cell receptor (beta chain) sequence, with context. Clones were sequenced by immunoSEQ multiplex PCR, and TCRdb holds only the in-frame ones, with some missing. The data contain over 50,000 clones, approximately 80% of them singletons. These data come from a study of control samples from healthy donors and cancer patients. CDR3 size: 13 residues. CDR1 and CDR2 from the germline V gene are MNHEY and SVGAGI. Trimming left V 7 bases short and J 3 bases short, with 10 bases between. Material: blood. This receptor was identified in a man between 65 and 79 years old in good health. The chain combines TRBV6-5 with TRBJ1-3, with D possibly TRBD1 on 6 matching bases. CDR3 region: CASTRTDGNTIYF. The CDR3, as DNA: TGTGCCAGCACCCGGACAGATGGAAACACCATATATTTT.